These 20 T cell receptor beta chains were all obtained from the same sample, sequenced in a study of metastatic and nonmetastatic thyroid tumors. TCRdb ran MiXCR on the PCR reads. The top ten hold roughly 7% of the sample, which has tens of thousands of clones, about a sixth seen once. All patients were untreated before thyroid surgery. Sequencing was performed on blood. The receptor set was obtained from a female donor with papillary thyroid cancer or a benign thyroid nodule (not recorded which). Some clones in this sample may be carry-over from other donors' samples.

This clone was seen at least ten times. The chain has TRBV25-1 and TRBJ2-2, with a tentative D call TRBD1 (6 bases). Germline CDR1 and CDR2: MGHDK and SYGVNS. The V end was cut by 4 bases, the J end by 2 bases, with 11 bases between. The CDR3 consists of 15 residues. The CDR3 reads CASSAGARNTGELFF. The DNA for the CDR3 is TGTGCCAGCAGTGCAGGGGCCCGAAACACCGGGGAGCTGTTTTTT.

Many counts were recorded for this clone. A much larger clone lies a single base off, so this may be a read error. The same CDR3 also results from other DNA sequences found in this sample. The V gene is TRBV20-1, the J gene TRBJ2-1, with 7 bases that match TRBD2. CDR1 is DFQATT, CDR2 SNEGSKA, per germline (reference sequence). This CDR3 region has 15 residues. The trim removed 5 bases at V and 6 bases at J, leaving 13 bases unmatched. The CDR3 sequence is CSADPSSGLGNEQFF. In nucleotides, the CDR3 is TGCAGTGCTGACCCAAGTAGCGGGCTAGGCAATGAGCAGTTCTTC.

This clone was seen at least ten times. The CDR3 is CASSKQQGRWETQYF. The CDR3 DNA follows: TGTGCCAGTAGCAAACAACAGGGTAGATGGGAGACCCAGTACTTC. This rearrangement joins TRBV19 to TRBJ2-5, with D maybe TRBD1 (6 bases). V lost 6 bases, J lost 5 bases, and 19 bases lay in between. In germline, CDR1 is LNHDA, CDR2 SQIVND (reference sequence). This CDR3 has 15 residues.

This clone was counted at least ten times. The genes are TRBV12-3 or TRBV12-4 and TRBJ1-1; the D gene is possibly TRBD1 (6 bases). The CDR3 is made up of 16 amino acids. With 5 bases removed from V and 0 bases from J, the gap between germline ends came to 16 bases. In nucleotides, the CDR3 is TGTGCCAGCAGTCCAAATCTACAGGGAGTGAACACTGAAGCTTTCTTT. As protein: CASSPNLQGVNTEAFF.

Ten or more counts support this clone. The V and J genes are TRBV19 and TRBJ2-7; a possible D gene is TRBD1 (6 bases). The germline CDR1 and CDR2 sequences are LNHDA and SQIVND (reference sequence). The CDR3 length is 13 residues. V was shortened by 3 bases and J by 4 bases, with 10 bases between the two germline ends. CDR3 in DNA: TGTGCCAGTAGTATCAGGGGACAATACGAGCAGTACTTC. It translates to CASSIRGQYEQYF.

This clone was detected ten times or more. V usage is TRBV20-1 and J usage is TRBJ1-1; D may be TRBD1 (5 bases). The V gene's germline CDR1 is DFQATT and CDR2 SNEGSKA (reference sequence). The V end was cut by 0 bases, the J end by 11 bases, with 16 bases between. The CDR3 spans 13 residues. The DNA for the CDR3 is TGCAGTGCTAGAGATCCCTACCTCCGGGACGCTTTCTTT. Translated, it gives CSARDPYLRDAFF.

Within the sample, this clone is medium-sized. The chain carries TRBV6-1 and TRBJ2-7; 7 positions agree with TRBD1. The CDR3 is 13 residues long. Germline V gene lookup returns CDR1 MNHNS and CDR2 SASEGT. The J segment lost 6 bases and the V segment lost 7 bases, leaving 9 bases of the junction unmatched. DNA of the CDR3: TGTGCCAGCACCTATAACAGACAGGGCGAGCAGTACTTC. Translated: CASTYNRQGEQYF.

As regards this clone: A read error is possible here, since a much larger clone lies one base away. The same CDR3 arises from other DNA sequences in this sample as well. V and J are TRBV12-3 or TRBV12-4 and TRBJ2-5; possibly TRBD1 for D (5 bases). The V and J ends lost 5 bases and 5 bases respectively, with 18 bases between them. CDR3 length: 15 residues. CDR3 nucleotide sequence: TGTGCCAGCAGTGTCCGGGCCTCTAAGGGGGAGACCCAGTACTTC. Protein product: CASSVRASKGETQYF.

The V call is TRBV6-1, the J call TRBJ2-7; 7 bases align to TRBD2. The CDR3 loop spans 16 amino acids. The trim removed 5 bases at V and 0 bases at J, leaving 10 bases unmatched. Germline V lookup: CDR1 MNHNS, CDR2 SASEGT. The CDR3 sequence is CASSPFGASGSYEQYF. The CDR3 DNA follows: TGTGCCAGCAGTCCGTTTGGTGCTAGCGGCTCCTACGAGCAGTACTTC.

This clone was seen repeatedly, ten times or more. The chain has TRBV28 and TRBJ2-7, with TRBD1 identical over 7 bases. This CDR3 region has 14 residues. Per germline, CDR1 MDHEN and CDR2 SYDVKM. Trimming took 5 bases from V and 5 from J; bases not matched to a gene: 9. The CDR3 sequence is CASSPLGTANEQYF. CDR3 coding DNA: TGTGCCAGCAGTCCTCTCGGGACAGCTAACGAGCAGTACTTC. Full variable domain (missing parts from reference TRBV28 and TRBJ2-7): DVKVTQSSRYLVKRTGEKVFLECVQDMDHENMFWYRQDPGLGLRLIYFSYDVKMKEKGDIPEGYSVSREKKERFSLILESASTNQTSMYLCASSPLGTANEQYFGPGTRLTVT.

This clone was counted many times. The chain joins TRBV11-2 to TRBJ1-1; 7 bases match TRBD1. This CDR3 comprises 17 residues. Trimming removed 2 bases from V and 3 bases from J; junction bases left unmatched: 12. Germline lookup yields CDR1 SGHAT and CDR2 FQNNGV. The CDR3 loop is CASSLRPTGNIDTEAFF. CDR3 coding DNA: TGTGCCAGCAGCTTACGGCCGACAGGGAACATTGACACTGAAGCTTTCTTT.

J is TRBJ2-7 and V is TRBV20-1, with TRBD2 matching 7 bases. With V trimmed by 3 bases and J by 3 bases, 8 bases remained unmatched. CDR1 DFQATT and CDR2 SNEGSKA come from the germline V gene (reference sequence). The CDR3 extends over 14 amino acids. CDR3 protein: CSASGGRGLYEQYF. In DNA, the CDR3 is TGCAGTGCTAGCGGTGGGAGGGGCCTCTACGAGCAGTACTTC.

This clone was seen a handful of times. V usage is TRBV20-1 and J usage is TRBJ2-3, with TRBD2 matching over 14 bases. Unmatched junction bases numbered 10, after V lost 2 bases and J lost 0 bases. Per germline, CDR1 DFQATT and CDR2 SNEGSKA (reference sequence). CDR3 length equals 19 residues. CDR3 residues: CSARSYSGTSGGSTDTQYF. The CDR3 coding sequence is TGCAGTGCTAGAAGCTATTCCGGGACTAGCGGGGGCAGCACAGATACGCAGTATTTT.

This clone was seen ten or more times. CDR3: CASSYSAGLAGYTF. Written as DNA, the CDR3 is TGTGCCAGCAGTTACTCGGCGGGGCTGGCTGGCTACACCTTC. The gene calls are TRBV6-5 and TRBJ1-2; possible D gene TRBD1, 5 bases. Germline V gene sequence: CDR1 MNHEY, CDR2 SVGAGI. V lost 0 bases to trimming and J lost 7 bases, with 12 bases between them. The CDR3 loop spans 14 amino acids.

Sample share makes this clone large. This rearrangement joins TRBV20-1 to TRBJ2-7; D ambiguous. Trimming took 6 bases from V and 0 from J, leaving 21 bases between them. The CDR3 consists of 16 residues. CDR1 DFQATT and CDR2 SNEGSKA come from the germline V gene (reference sequence). CDR3 coding DNA: TGCAGTGCCCCGGAATATCCTACCCGGAGCTCCTACGAGCAGTACTTC. It is translated as CSAPEYPTRSSYEQYF.

This clone appeared many times. This sequence joins TRBV5-6 and TRBJ2-4; 12 positions match TRBD2. The ends lost 3 bases at V and 7 bases at J; junction bases unmatched: 5. The CDR3 runs to 15 residues. Germline V CDR1 and CDR2: SGHDT, YYEEEE. The DNA for the CDR3 is TGTGCCAGCAGCTCCTCCCTAGCGGGAGGGAACATTCAGTACTTC. Protein: CASSSSLAGGNIQYF.

This clone came up many times. The chain combines TRBV2 with TRBJ2-2, with D perhaps TRBD1 (6 bases). Per the germline V gene, CDR1 is SNHLY and CDR2 is FYNNEI. V shed 7 bases and J shed 6 bases, with 18 bases lying between them. The CDR3 totals 15 residues. This CDR3 is CASKGDKASSGELFF. The CDR3, as DNA: TGTGCCAGCAAAGGGGACAAGGCATCTTCCGGGGAGCTGTTTTTT.

This clone was observed many times. The gene calls are TRBV6-6 and TRBJ2-1; D call uncertain. CDR1 is MNHNY, CDR2 SVGAGI, per germline (reference sequence). The CDR3 sequence is 13 residues long. V lost 3 bases and J 7 bases, leaving 10 bases between the germline ends. CDR3 DNA: TGTGCCAGCAGTTATTCGTGGAAGAATGAGCAGTTCTTC. It encodes CASSYSWKNEQFF.

This clone appeared many times. The chain recombines TRBV7-6 with TRBJ1-6; D is unresolved. The V end lost 5 bases, the J end lost 5 bases, and 13 bases lay between the germline ends. This CDR3 spans 15 amino acids. Germline assignment: CDR1 SGHVS and CDR2 FNYEAQ. The CDR3 loop is CASSRQQLNNSPLHF. The CDR3 coding sequence is TGTGCCAGCAGCCGCCAACAATTAAATAATTCACCCCTCCACTTT.

Within the sample, this clone is medium-sized (0.01 to 0.1%). The V and J genes are TRBV12-3 or TRBV12-4 and TRBJ2-7; TRBD2 matches 11 bases. The V segment lost 5 bases and the J segment 4 bases; nucleotides outside the gene matches: 1. This CDR3 is built from 13 residues. The CDR3 here is CASSRTSGYEQYF. The CDR3 bases are TGTGCCAGCAGTCGGACTAGCGGGTACGAGCAGTACTTC.